This TCR beta chain originates from a study of blood T cell repertoires in COVID-19. Study information: COVID-19 samples, acute and convalescent, were from the United States, Italy and Spain. Sources were T cells, B-cell-depleted T cells, or PBMCs; the material itself was cDNA or gDNA.

Clones were sequenced by immunoSEQ multiplex PCR, and TCRdb holds only the in-frame ones, with some missing. The top ten clones hold over 7% of a sample with approximately 81,000 clones, approximately 78% of them seen once. The source is a human donor in a cohort sampled during active COVID-19. The specimen was peripheral blood.

CDR3 nucleotide sequence: TGTGCCAGCAGTTTTACAGGGGGAAACACCATATATTTT. Translating gives CASSFTGGNTIYF. The V and J genes are TRBV27 and TRBJ1-3; D perhaps matches TRBD1 (6 bases). Trimming stripped 3 bases from V and 4 bases from J, with 7 bases between. CDR3 size: 13 residues. From germline, CDR1 is MNHEY and CDR2 SMNVEV (reference sequence).